The 4 T cell receptor beta chains given below trace back to one sample, sequenced in a study of identical twins. TCRdb independently ran MiXCR on the 5' RACE reads; one entry per CDR3 protein. The sample contains 250,000 or so distinct CDR3 sequences, 7% of which appear only once. This same sample was also part of a study on yellow fever vaccine responses in identical twins.

Sequenced: memory (CD45RO+) T cells sorted from blood. The receptors come from a woman under 30 in good health.

In its sample, this clonotype was seen a few times. A much larger clonotype is one base distant, so this may be a read error. The chain carries TRBV5-1 and TRBJ1-5; D is ambiguous. The CDR3 runs 15 residues. From germline, CDR1 is SGHRS and CDR2 YFSETQ. V was cut by 0 bases and J by 0 bases, with 7 bases left in between. In DNA form, the CDR3 reads TGCGCCAGCAGCTTGGACGGGAATAGCAATCAGCCCCAGCATTTT. Protein sequence: CASSLDGNSNQPQHF.

In this sample, this clonotype turned up many times. The V gene is TRBV29-1, the J gene TRBJ2-2; possibly TRBD1 for D (5 bases). V gave up 6 bases and J gave up 6 bases, with 8 bases separating them. The CDR3 sequence is 11 residues long. From germline, CDR1 is SQVTM and CDR2 ANQGSEA. The CDR3 coding sequence is TGCAGCGTCCAGACAGCCGGGGAGCTGTTTTTT. Translated, it gives CSVQTAGELFF.

The chain has TRBV3-1 and TRBJ2-7; D gene unclear. V lost 4 bases to trimming and J lost 2 bases, with 9 bases between them. CDR3 length: 13 residues. The germline CDR1 and CDR2 sequences are LGHDT and YNNKEL (reference sequence). The CDR3 spells CASSPDLTYEQYF. The DNA for the CDR3 is TGTGCCAGCAGCCCGGACCTTACCTACGAGCAGTACTTC.

In its sample, this clonotype was seen many times. The genes are TRBV14 and TRBJ2-1; D tentatively reads TRBD1 or TRBD2 (5 bases each). Per germline, CDR1 SGHDN and CDR2 FVKESK. V was clipped by 1 base and J by 0 bases, with 25 bases between them. The CDR3 runs to 21 residues. The CDR3: CASSQGGPGRISFLSYNEQFF. The CDR3 nucleotides are TGTGCCAGCAGCCAAGGAGGCCCGGGACGGATTTCATTCCTCTCCTACAATGAGCAGTTCTTC.